The clone carrying this TCR beta chain was seen a few times. The antigen is not known. Treatment denoted: some 20 received Ad26.COV2.S at low or high dose, single or two shots; 5 received placebo; per-sample allocation not given. The samples date from day 63 after the first vaccine or placebo injection. Built on an Ad26 vector, the vaccine expressed Wuhan-strain SARS-CoV-2 spike. This sample is part of a study of Ad26.COV2.S vaccination and SARS-CoV-2 variants. Study-level information: The COV1001 Ad26.COV2.S trial arm included the donor. Intramuscular Ad26.COV2.S at 5x10^10 or 1x10^11 viral particles.

This CDR3 comprises 14 residues. Trimming pared 4 bases from V and 0 bases from J, leaving 11 bases between. Germline CDR1 reads SGHRS; CDR2 reads YFSETQ. Libraries were prepared by immunoSEQ multiplex PCR; TCRdb keeps only in-frame clonotypes and omits some of them. In the table there are around 340,000 clones, roughly 90% of which are singletons. General study findings and limits: Comparable non-spike TCR breadth was observed in vaccine and placebo recipients.

This chain joins TRBV5-1 and TRBJ2-7; D ambiguous. The specimen comprised peripheral blood, sampled in a trial of Ad26.COV2.S vaccine versus placebo. This sequence originates from a person between 18 and 60 years old who received the Ad26.COV2.S COVID-19 vaccine or a placebo. The chain's CDR3 is CASSKEDGSYEQYF. CDR3 nucleotides: TGCGCCAGCAGCAAAGAGGACGGCTCCTACGAGCAGTACTTC.